A selection of T cell receptor beta chains follows, all from one sample in a study of T cell responses to AZD1222 COVID-19 vaccine. The method was immunoSEQ multiplex PCR; TCRdb's version includes in-frame clones alone and lacks a portion of them. The top ten hold about 1.6% of the sample, which has fewer than 120,000 clones, roughly nine tenths seen once. Sequencing was performed on peripheral blood, taken on day 0 of AZD1222 vaccination. The receptors stem from an adult in good health. Each CDR3 is given with its conserved first and last residue. D genes are given only for firm matches. Clone sizes are given selectively: once, few, many, or a class where the clone is expanded.

cdr3_length	clone_size	v_call	d_call	j_call	cdr3_aa	cdr3_nt
17	NA	TRBV30	NA	TRBJ2-1	CAWTQGLGGSSYNEQFF	TGTGCCTGGACCCAAGGACTAGGGGGGAGTTCCTACAATGAGCAGTTCTTC
16	NA	TRBV15	TRBD2	TRBJ2-5	CATSGATSGRWETQYF	TGTGCCACCAGCGGAGCGACTAGCGGGAGATGGGAGACCCAGTACTTC
14	NA	TRBV10-1	NA	TRBJ2-7	CASSDYGLSYEQYF	TGCGCCAGCAGTGACTACGGGTTGTCATACGAGCAGTACTTC
17	NA	TRBV18	NA	TRBJ1-3	CASSPHRGRDSGNTIYF	TGTGCCAGCTCACCACACCGGGGCAGGGACTCTGGAAACACCATATATTTT
13	once	TRBV11-2	TRBD1	TRBJ2-1	CASSGSDREVKFF	TGTGCCAGCAGTGGGTCGGACAGGGAGGTTAAGTTCTTC
11	NA	TRBV6-5	NA	TRBJ2-3	CASRSTDTQYF	TGTGCCAGCAGGTCGACAGATACGCAGTATTTT
17	few	TRBV9	TRBD1	TRBJ1-1	CASSDWDRGVGNTEAFF	TGTGCCAGCAGCGACTGGGACAGGGGAGTTGGGAACACTGAAGCTTTCTTT
13	NA	TRBV7-9	NA	TRBJ1-2	CASSFGGANGYTF	TGTGCCAGCAGCTTCGGGGGAGCCAATGGCTACACCTTC
14	once	TRBV4-1	NA	TRBJ1-1	CASSQVVPNTEAFF	TGCGCCAGCAGCCAAGTTGTCCCGAACACTGAAGCTTTCTTT
11	few	TRBV10-3	NA	TRBJ1-2	CAISPGNGYTF	TGTGCCATCAGCCCCGGTAATGGCTACACCTTC
15	once	TRBV11-3	TRBD1	TRBJ2-1	CASSSGQGAYNEQFF	TGTGCCAGCAGCTCGGGACAGGGCGCCTACAATGAGCAGTTCTTC
14	NA	TRBV9	NA	TRBJ2-7	CASSVGLGTYEQYF	TGTGCCAGCAGCGTAGGCCTAGGCACCTACGAGCAGTACTTC
13	NA	TRBV30	NA	TRBJ1-2	CAWSTGPVRGYTF	TGTGCCTGGAGTACCGGACCCGTACGTGGCTACACCTTC
13	NA	TRBV4-1	TRBD2	TRBJ2-1	CASRLAGDNEQFF	TGCGCCAGTAGACTAGCGGGGGACAATGAGCAGTTCTTC
14	NA	TRBV18	NA	TRBJ2-1	CASSADSGYNEQFF	TGTGCCAGCTCAGCTGACAGCGGGTACAATGAGCAGTTCTTC
15	NA	TRBV7-2	TRBD2	TRBJ2-1	CASSHSGDSYNEQFF	TGTGCCAGCAGCCATAGCGGGGACTCCTACAATGAGCAGTTCTTC
15	NA	TRBV6-1	TRBD1	TRBJ1-2	CASSEARGHDYGYTF	TGTGCCAGCAGTGAAGCGAGGGGGCATGACTATGGCTACACCTTC
13	NA	TRBV29-1	NA	TRBJ2-1	CSSIGSSYNEQFF	TGCAGCTCGATAGGCAGCTCCTACAATGAGCAGTTCTTC
14	NA	TRBV6-5	TRBD1	TRBJ1-1	CASSWDRTNTEAFF	TGTGCCAGCAGCTGGGACAGAACTAACACTGAAGCTTTCTTT
15	NA	TRBV5-6	NA	TRBJ2-3	CASSLGLSGTDTQYF	TGTGCCAGCAGCTTGGGTCTTAGCGGCACAGATACGCAGTATTTT
15	NA	TRBV11-2	NA	TRBJ1-6	CASSLDSVMNSPLHF	TGTGCCAGCAGCTTAGATTCCGTAATGAATTCACCCCTCCACTTT
14	NA	TRBV27	NA	TRBJ2-2	CASSLARASGELFF	TGTGCCAGCAGTTTAGCCAGGGCGTCCGGGGAGCTGTTTTTT
13	NA	TRBV2	NA	TRBJ1-5	CACSGDSNQPQHF	TGTGCCTGCTCGGGGGATAGCAATCAGCCCCAGCATTTT
15	NA	TRBV2	NA	TRBJ1-1	CASSDPGAMNTEAFF	TGTGCCAGCAGTGATCCGGGGGCCATGAACACTGAAGCTTTCTTT
16	once	TRBV2	NA	TRBJ2-3	CASSEGAGLVTDTQYF	TGTGCCAGCAGTGAAGGAGCAGGGTTAGTAACAGATACGCAGTATTTT
13	NA	TRBV7-2	NA	TRBJ2-1	CASSSAGYNEQFF	TGTGCCAGCAGCTCGGCAGGGTACAATGAGCAGTTCTTC
14	once	TRBV5-4	NA	TRBJ2-2	CASSLGQLAGELFF	TGTGCCAGCAGCTTGGGGCAGCTTGCCGGGGAGCTGTTTTTT
15	NA	TRBV5-5	NA	TRBJ1-1	CASSLVTGLNTEAFF	TGTGCCAGCAGCTTGGTGACCGGATTGAACACTGAAGCTTTCTTT
14	few	TRBV27	NA	TRBJ1-2	CASSPPGVRYGYTF	TGTGCCAGCAGTCCTCCGGGGGTTCGCTATGGCTACACCTTC
16	NA	TRBV7-9	TRBD2	TRBJ2-7	CASSSMTSGTPYEQYF	TGTGCCAGCAGCTCAATGACTAGCGGGACGCCCTACGAGCAGTACTTC
11	NA	TRBV2	NA	TRBJ1-1	CASGQLTEAFF	TGTGCCAGCGGTCAGTTGACTGAAGCTTTCTTT
14	once	TRBV5-1	NA	TRBJ2-1	CASSLLDSAAEQFF	TGCGCCAGCAGCTTGCTAGACAGTGCCGCTGAGCAGTTCTTC
15	NA	TRBV16	NA	TRBJ2-6	CASSQSISGANVLTF	TGTGCCAGCAGCCAATCAATCTCTGGGGCCAACGTCCTGACTTTC
14	NA	TRBV6-6	NA	TRBJ2-7	CASSSPGSSYEQYF	TGTGCCAGCAGTTCCCCCGGGAGCTCCTACGAGCAGTACTTC
15	once	TRBV4-2	TRBD1	TRBJ1-5	CASSPSDRATQPQHF	TGTGCCAGCAGCCCCTCGGACAGGGCTACTCAGCCCCAGCATTTT
13	few	TRBV2	NA	TRBJ1-2	CATPRMGGLGYTF	TGTGCCACCCCGCGAATGGGGGGCTTAGGCTACACCTTC
15	NA	TRBV6-5	NA	TRBJ1-5	CASSYSGRGNQPQHF	TGTGCCAGCAGTTACTCAGGGAGGGGCAATCAGCCCCAGCATTTT
16	NA	TRBV11-2	TRBD1	TRBJ1-1	CASSPFPGTELSEAFF	TGTGCCAGCAGCCCCTTTCCCGGGACAGAACTCTCCGAAGCTTTCTTT
13	few	TRBV30	TRBD1	TRBJ1-2	CAWSVTRGYGYTF	TGTGCCTGGAGTGTAACCAGGGGGTATGGCTACACCTTC
18	NA	TRBV29-1	TRBD1	TRBJ1-3	CSVEFNPGQGYSGNTIYF	TGCAGCGTTGAGTTTAATCCCGGACAGGGGTACTCTGGAAACACCATATATTTT